The rows below give T cell receptor beta chains drawn from one sample of a study of OX40 agonist ivuxolimab in advanced cancers. Sequencing was performed with immunoSEQ multiplex PCR; in TCRdb, only in-frame clones are kept and a portion is missing. The data show tens of thousands of clones, over 80% seen once. The sample was CD4+ or CD8+ T cells sorted from blood, taken in a trial of the OX40 agonist ivuxolimab. These receptors all stem from an adult with an advanced solid tumor such as melanoma, head and neck, liver or kidney cancer. Both conserved end residues are part of each CDR3. The order of the fields is V gene, J gene, CDR3 protein.

v_gene: TRBV19; j_gene: TRBJ1-6; CDR3aa: CASKTGTENSPLHF
v_gene: TRBV19; j_gene: TRBJ2-5; CDR3aa: CASSVNSREETQYF
v_gene: TRBV29-1; j_gene: TRBJ2-4; CDR3aa: CSVGGTGGDIQYF
v_gene: TRBV30; j_gene: TRBJ2-3; CDR3aa: CAWSVLGLAGAGTDTQYF
v_gene: TRBV28; j_gene: TRBJ1-2; CDR3aa: CASSLLGAANYGYTF
v_gene: TRBV5-6; j_gene: .; CDR3aa: CASSFGTGDYEQYF
v_gene: TRBV6-1; j_gene: TRBJ1-1; CDR3aa: CASRPTGAPNTEAFF
v_gene: TRBV29-1; j_gene: TRBJ1-1; CDR3aa: CSVVTVYGGGFF
v_gene: TRBV6-5; j_gene: TRBJ1-2; CDR3aa: CASSYLSRGGGYTF
v_gene: TRBV10-3; j_gene: TRBJ1-4; CDR3aa: CAISDAGTANEKLFF
v_gene: TRBV6-1; j_gene: TRBJ2-7; CDR3aa: CASSEAVYEQYF
v_gene: TRBV7-6; j_gene: TRBJ2-1; CDR3aa: CASSMPTYNEQFF
v_gene: TRBV28; j_gene: TRBJ2-7; CDR3aa: CASSFYAGVPPHEQYF
v_gene: TRBV28; j_gene: TRBJ1-3; CDR3aa: CASRNRGSGNTIYF
v_gene: TRBV5-6; j_gene: TRBJ2-1; CDR3aa: CASSFWGTGLNNEQFF
v_gene: TRBV10-1; j_gene: TRBJ2-1; CDR3aa: CASSVGRGNEQFF
v_gene: TRBV7-2; j_gene: TRBJ2-1; CDR3aa: CASSLREAGGLSYNEQFF
v_gene: TRBV5-8; j_gene: TRBJ1-1; CDR3aa: CASSLRGGAFF
v_gene: TRBV4-1; j_gene: TRBJ1-5; CDR3aa: CASSQVRDINQPQHF
v_gene: TRBV6-5; j_gene: TRBJ2-5; CDR3aa: CASSNGVQETQYF
v_gene: TRBV10-3; j_gene: TRBJ2-7; CDR3aa: CATFPRTGSYEQYF
v_gene: TRBV19; j_gene: TRBJ1-5; CDR3aa: CASSIYSIGSQPQHF
v_gene: TRBV12-5; j_gene: TRBJ2-1; CDR3aa: CASGLVDGGVYNEQFF